Below, 27 T cell receptor beta chains from the same sample are listed, as sequenced in a study of post-analysis software for immune sequencing data. Which antigens these TCRs recognize remains unknown. Every TCR beta cDNA library bore unique molecular identifiers. A single record per CDR3 protein comes from TCRdb applying MiXCR to the PCR reads. The repertoire consists of about half a million distinct CDR3 sequences, with 30% to 40% occurring once and the leading ten covering less than 6%. General study findings and limits: Five TRBV segments were more frequent in patients than controls; TRBV5-6, TRBV5-1 and TRBV20-1 belonged to this group.

Sequenced input: blood. Every receptor here comes from a girl aged 2-17 years with multiple sclerosis.

V usage is TRBV7-2 and J usage is TRBJ2-7; the match to TRBD2 covers 7 bases. The germline gives CDR1 SGHTA, CDR2 FQGNSA. Trimming at V came to 1 base and at J to 0 bases, leaving 6 bases not matched to a gene. This CDR3 is 16 amino acids long. CDR3 loop: CASSLDGGGSSYEQYF. The CDR3 nucleotides are TGTGCCAGCAGCTTAGATGGGGGAGGGAGCTCCTACGAGCAGTACTTC.

The rearrangement uses TRBV12-3 or TRBV12-4 and TRBJ1-1; tentative D call: TRBD1 (5 bases). CDR3 length: 14 residues. V gave up 6 bases and J gave up 3 bases, with 14 bases separating them. In nucleotides, the CDR3 is TGTGCCAGCAGCCCCGGGACCCGTTACACTGAAGCTTTCTTT. This encodes CASSPGTRYTEAFF.

This chain connects TRBV20-1 to TRBJ2-4; D is ambiguous. CDR3 size: 15 residues. Germline V gene sequence: CDR1 DFQATT, CDR2 SNEGSKA (reference sequence). V lost 3 bases and J 1 base, leaving 13 bases between the germline ends. The CDR3 region has the DNA TGCAGTGCTAGTCCCCCGTCGGAGGCCAAAAACATTCAGTACTTC. It yields the protein CSASPPSEAKNIQYF.

CDR3 region: CASSLSRGWDTGELFF. CDR3 nucleotide sequence: TGTGCCAGCAGTTTATCAAGGGGATGGGACACCGGGGAGCTGTTTTTT. The chain links TRBV12-3 or TRBV12-4 to TRBJ2-2, with a possible D match to TRBD1 (5 bases). The CDR3 covers 16 residues. V was clipped by 2 bases and J by 3 bases, with 13 bases between them.

This clonotype has only a few counts. This chain connects TRBV2 to TRBJ2-1; no clear D gene. Germline assignment: CDR1 SNHLY and CDR2 FYNNEI. Between the trimmed V and J ends, which lost 2 bases and 0 bases, there was a span of 14 bases. The CDR3 spans 17 residues. This CDR3 reads CASSERAGPSSYNEQFF. CDR3 DNA sequence: TGTGCCAGCAGTGAAAGGGCCGGGCCGAGCTCCTACAATGAGCAGTTCTTC.

The V gene is TRBV24-1, the J gene TRBJ2-5; perhaps TRBD2 as D (5 bases). V dropped 10 bases and J dropped 2 bases, with 16 bases sitting between them. CDR3 length: 14 amino acids. Germline CDR1 reads KGHDR; CDR2 reads SFDVKD. The DNA for the CDR3 is TGTGCCACTTCTAGAGCGAGGGCTCAAGAGACCCAGTACTTC. Translating it yields CATSRARAQETQYF.

The V and J genes are TRBV5-1 and TRBJ2-1; D may match TRBD1 or TRBD2 (5 bases each). Germline lookup yields CDR1 SGHRS and CDR2 YFSETQ. V lost 4 bases and J 0 bases, leaving 17 bases between the germline ends. CDR3 size: 17 residues. The CDR3 protein is CASSGKGRMSSYNEQFF. The CDR3 DNA reads TGCGCCAGCAGCGGAAAGGGACGTATGAGCTCCTACAATGAGCAGTTCTTC.

This clonotype appeared a single time. The V call is TRBV6-6, the J call TRBJ1-2; D is undetermined. Deletions cut 5 bases from V and 7 bases from J, with 20 bases between. CDR1 is MNHNY, CDR2 SVGAGI, per germline (reference sequence). This CDR3 has 15 residues. CDR3 loop: CASSHAGREGGGYTF. The DNA for the CDR3 is TGTGCCAGCAGTCACGCTGGGAGGGAAGGCGGTGGCTACACCTTC.

The chain uses TRBV5-6 and TRBJ2-3; 10 bases line up with TRBD2. The CDR3 extends over 14 amino acids. V dropped 3 bases and J dropped 10; count of bases not matched to a gene: 8. Per the germline V gene, CDR1 is SGHDT and CDR2 is YYEEEE. DNA of the CDR3: TGTGCCAGCAGCTACGGACTAGCGGCCCATGCGCAGTATTTT. Its protein is CASSYGLAAHAQYF.

A few counts support this clonotype. The chain links TRBV29-1 to TRBJ1-2, with D possibly matching TRBD1 (5 bases). Trimming pared 0 bases from V and 5 bases from J, leaving 13 bases between. The length of the CDR3 is 14 residues. The V gene's germline CDR1 is SQVTM and CDR2 ANQGSEA. The CDR3 sequence: CSVEDSGTSYGYTF. The CDR3 DNA follows: TGCAGCGTTGAAGATTCCGGGACCTCGTATGGCTACACCTTC.

This clonotype has just a few counts. For the CDR3, the DNA is TGTGCCAGCAGTTTGACCTACGTGAACTACGAGCAGTACTTC. It codes for CASSLTYVNYEQYF. The rearrangement uses TRBV27 and TRBJ2-7; D uncertain. CDR1 and CDR2 (germline): MNHEY, SMNVEV (reference sequence). The V end lost 3 bases, the J end lost 3 bases, and 12 bases lay between the germline ends. CDR3 length: 14 residues.

The chain uses TRBV12-3 or TRBV12-4 and TRBJ1-1; maybe TRBD1 (5 bases). V was shortened by 9 bases and J by 1 base, with 12 bases between the two germline ends. The CDR3 has 13 residues. This CDR3 reads CASEAGTNTEAFF. DNA for the CDR3: TGTGCCAGTGAAGCAGGGACGAACACTGAAGCTTTCTTT.

The chain uses TRBV5-1 and TRBJ2-7, with D possibly being TRBD1 (5 bases). CDR3 size: 14 residues. Trimming took 1 base from V and 1 from J, leaving 9 bases between them. Germline lookup yields CDR1 SGHRS and CDR2 YFSETQ. CDR3 DNA sequence: TGCGCCAGCAGCTTGACGACAGCTTCCTACGAGCAGTACTTC. Translated: CASSLTTASYEQYF.

This clonotype showed up just a few times. V and J are TRBV5-1 and TRBJ2-1, with 7 bases aligning to TRBD1. The germline V gene has CDR1 SGHRS and CDR2 YFSETQ. V lost 3 bases to trimming and J lost 3 bases; unmatched junction nucleotides: 3. The CDR3 loop spans 14 amino acids. The CDR3 DNA sequence: TGCGCCAGCAGCTCCGGGACAGACTACAATGAGCAGTTCTTC. It yields the protein CASSSGTDYNEQFF.

In its sample, this clonotype was seen a few times. The rearrangement links TRBV7-2 to TRBJ1-2, with no clear D. The CDR3 totals 13 residues. CDR1 is SGHTA and CDR2 is FQGNSA in the germline V gene. V lost 7 bases to trimming and J lost 4 bases, with 13 bases between them. CDR3 in DNA: TGTGCCAGCACCCCCCCTGGACCCTATGGCTACACCTTC. Protein: CASTPPGPYGYTF.

The chain uses TRBV7-2 and TRBJ1-2; no reliable D call. Trimming took off 1 base at V and 7 bases at J, with 13 bases between the two ends. Looked up from germline, CDR1 is SGHTA and CDR2 is FQGNSA. This CDR3 contains 14 residues. Written as DNA, the CDR3 is TGTGCCAGCAGCTTAGATCGAGGGTTTAGTGGCTACACCTTC. This sequence encodes CASSLDRGFSGYTF.

This clonotype was picked up many times. The chain combines TRBV15 with TRBJ2-3; 7 bases align to TRBD1. This CDR3 region has 16 residues. Germline V gene lookup returns CDR1 LNHNV and CDR2 YYDKDF (reference sequence). V lost 1 base to trimming and J lost 0 bases; unmatched junction nucleotides: 4. As DNA, the CDR3 is TGTGCCACCAGCAGAGGACAGGGTCAGAGCACAGATACGCAGTATTTT. Translated: CATSRGQGQSTDTQYF.

The rearrangement joins TRBV10-3 to TRBJ2-5, with 7 bases matching TRBD2. Germline V lookup: CDR1 ENHRY, CDR2 SYGVKD. The CDR3 runs 10 residues. With 11 bases clipped from V and 12 bases from J, the junction kept 9 bases outside the gene matches. The CDR3 sequence: CALGGIREYF. The CDR3, as DNA: TGTGCCTTGGGGGGGATTCGCGAGTACTTC.

This clonotype has ten or more counts. The rearrangement links TRBV10-3 to TRBJ2-7, with D possibly TRBD2 on 7 matching bases. Deletions cut 7 bases from V and 6 bases from J, with 25 bases between. Germline loops: CDR1 ENHRY, CDR2 SYGVKD. CDR3 length: 16 residues. CDR3 amino acids: CAINPGRGQGLGEQYF. The CDR3 nucleotides read TGTGCCATCAACCCGGGGCGGGGGCAGGGCCTAGGCGAGCAGTACTTC.

This clonotype appeared a few times. The chain recombines TRBV6-1 with TRBJ2-1, with 8 bases fitting TRBD1. The ends lost 7 bases at V and 5 bases at J; junction bases unmatched: 13. Germline V gene sequence: CDR1 MNHNS, CDR2 SASEGT. The CDR3 runs 16 residues. CDR3 in DNA: TGTGCCAGCATTTCCGTTGGTGGGACAGGTCACAATGAGCAGTTCTTC. Its protein is CASISVGGTGHNEQFF.

Only a few counts were recorded for this clonotype. The V and J genes are TRBV29-1 and TRBJ2-7, with a weak D call TRBD2 (6 bases). The germline V and J ends were trimmed by 3 bases and 3 bases, with 15 bases remaining between them. This CDR3 has 14 amino acids. The germline V gene encodes CDR1 SQVTM and CDR2 ANQGSEA. This CDR3 reads CSVEGGRDFYEQYF. The DNA of the CDR3 is TGCAGCGTTGAGGGGGGACGGGACTTCTACGAGCAGTACTTC.

This rearrangement joins TRBV6-1 to TRBJ2-3; D is perhaps TRBD1 (6 bases). Germline CDR1 and CDR2: MNHNS and SASEGT. V lost 8 bases and J 1 base, leaving 13 bases between the germline ends. The CDR3 is 14 amino acids. The CDR3 DNA follows: TGTGCCAGCTGCCATGAGGGGGGCACAGATACGCAGTATTTT. Protein sequence: CASCHEGGTDTQYF.

The V and J genes are TRBV7-2 and TRBJ2-7; tentatively, D is TRBD1 (6 bases). V shed 0 bases and J shed 2 bases, with 14 bases lying between them. The CDR3 extends over 16 amino acids. CDR1 is SGHTA and CDR2 is FQGNSA in the germline V gene. In DNA form, the CDR3 reads TGTGCCAGCAGCTTAGCGGGGGCCGTACCCCCCTACGAGCAGTACTTC. This gives the protein CASSLAGAVPPYEQYF.

This chain uses TRBV11-2 with TRBJ1-1, with 8 bases lining up with TRBD1. From germline, CDR1 is SGHAT and CDR2 FQNNGV. The ends lost 1 base at V and 6 bases at J; junction bases unmatched: 4. This CDR3 is built from 14 residues. The DNA of the CDR3 is TGTGCCAGCAGCTTAGCAGGGGGCGTCGCTGAAGCTTTCTTT. Its protein product is CASSLAGGVAEAFF.

This chain links TRBV29-1 with TRBJ2-3; 9 bases line up with TRBD2. The V gene's germline CDR1 is SQVTM and CDR2 ANQGSEA. Trimming at V came to 5 bases and at J to 6 bases, leaving 9 bases not matched to a gene. This CDR3 is 14 amino acids long. CDR3 amino acids: CSVNRRGGPDTQYF. The CDR3 region has the DNA TGCAGCGTTAATCGGCGGGGGGGCCCGGATACGCAGTATTTT.

This clonotype appeared a few times. The V call is TRBV20-1, the J call TRBJ2-1, with 16 bases matching TRBD2. V dropped 6 bases and J dropped 4; count of bases not matched to a gene: 0. Per the germline V gene, CDR1 is DFQATT and CDR2 is SNEGSKA (reference sequence). There are 14 residues in the CDR3. The CDR3 protein is CSAGLAGGYNEQFF. CDR3 in DNA: TGCAGTGCGGGACTAGCGGGGGGGTACAATGAGCAGTTCTTC.

To note about this clonotype: Since the CDR3 does not end with the conserved phenylalanine or tryptophan, this likely comes from a read error. For the CDR3, the DNA is TGCAGTGCTAGAGATCGCATGCAGGGGGCAACCTATGGCTACACCGTC. Translated, it gives CSARDRMQGATYGYTV. The chain uses TRBV20-1 and TRBJ1-2, with 8 bases that match TRBD1. The V gene end was trimmed by 0 bases and the J gene end by 4 bases; junction bases not matched to a gene: 10. Germline V gives CDR1 DFQATT, CDR2 SNEGSKA (reference sequence). This CDR3 contains 16 residues.